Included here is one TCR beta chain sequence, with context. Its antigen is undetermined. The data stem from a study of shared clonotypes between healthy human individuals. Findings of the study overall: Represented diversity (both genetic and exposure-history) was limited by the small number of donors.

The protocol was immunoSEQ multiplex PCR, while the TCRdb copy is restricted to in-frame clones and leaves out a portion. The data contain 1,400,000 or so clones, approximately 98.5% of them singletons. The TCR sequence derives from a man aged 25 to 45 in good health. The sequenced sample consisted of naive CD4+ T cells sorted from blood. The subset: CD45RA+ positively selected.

The CDR3 here is CASSEVGRPDTQYF. CDR3 nucleotides: TGTGCCAGCAGTGAGGTCGGGAGGCCAGATACGCAGTATTTT. The chain combines TRBV2 with TRBJ2-3, with 7 bases aligning to TRBD2. Germline-derived CDR1 and CDR2 are SNHLY and FYNNEI. The ends lost 3 bases at V and 4 bases at J; junction bases unmatched: 4. CDR3 length: 14 residues.